This T cell receptor (beta chain) was retrieved from a study of OX40 agonist ivuxolimab in advanced cancers. Looking at the study overall: Past anti-PD-1, anti-PD-L1 or anti-CTLA-4 therapy was accepted, and 35% to 45% had received some. Broader study findings: Within 6 weeks, CD4+ and CD8+ blood T cells expanded clonally at 0.1 to 3.0 mg/kg.

This table comes from immunoSEQ multiplex PCR, and its TCRdb copy is limited to in-frame clones, with some not included. The sample yields 8,000 to 10,000 clones, roughly 86% seen once. The CDR3 runs 13 residues. CDR1 is LNHDA, CDR2 SQIVND, per germline (reference sequence). V lost 1 base, J lost 6 bases, and 10 bases lay in between. With respect to this clone: What it binds is not known.

The source is an adult with an advanced solid tumor such as melanoma, head and neck, liver or kidney cancer. The chain joins TRBV19 to TRBJ2-7; D possibly corresponds to TRBD2 (6 bases). Specimen: CD4+ or CD8+ T cells sorted from blood, collected in a trial of the OX40 agonist ivuxolimab. CDR3 loop: CASSIVAGLEQYF. The CDR3 DNA reads as TGTGCCAGTAGTATAGTGGCGGGGCTCGAGCAGTACTTC.